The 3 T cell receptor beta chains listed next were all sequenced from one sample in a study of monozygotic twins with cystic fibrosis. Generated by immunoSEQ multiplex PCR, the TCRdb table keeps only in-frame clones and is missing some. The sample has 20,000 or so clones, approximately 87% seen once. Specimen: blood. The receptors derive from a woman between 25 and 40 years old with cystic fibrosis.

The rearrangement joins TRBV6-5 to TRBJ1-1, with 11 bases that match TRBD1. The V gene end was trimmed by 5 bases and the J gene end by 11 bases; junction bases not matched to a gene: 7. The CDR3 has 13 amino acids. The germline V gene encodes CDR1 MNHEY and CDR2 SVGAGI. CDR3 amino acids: CASSQDRGLAAFF. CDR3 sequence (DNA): TGTGCCAGCAGTCAGGACAGGGGGCTGGCTGCTTTCTTT.

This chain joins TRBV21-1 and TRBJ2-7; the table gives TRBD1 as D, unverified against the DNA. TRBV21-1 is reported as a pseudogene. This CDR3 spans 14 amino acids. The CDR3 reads CASSRFRDSYEQYF. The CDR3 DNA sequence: TGTGCCAGCAGCAGGTTCAGGGACTCCTACGAGCAGTACTTC.

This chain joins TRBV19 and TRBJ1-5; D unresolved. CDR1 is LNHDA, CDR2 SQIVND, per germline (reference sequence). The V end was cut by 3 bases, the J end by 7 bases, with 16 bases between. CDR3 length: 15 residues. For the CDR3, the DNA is TGTGCCAGTAGTATGCGGTCCCTCGGAGGCCAGCCCCAGCATTTT. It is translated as CASSMRSLGGQPQHF.